The rows below give T cell receptor beta chains drawn from one sample of a study of shared clonotypes between healthy human individuals. TCRdb keeps only in-frame clones here, not all; method: immunoSEQ multiplex PCR. The table has some 700,000 clones, 80% to 95% seen once. The specimen was memory CD8+ T cells from PBMCs. All receptors come from a man aged 18 to 29 in good health. Some clones in this sample may be carry-over from other donors' samples. CDR3s include the opening cysteine and the closing phenylalanine or tryptophan. The D gene is left open where the match is weak. Only part of the rows carry a size: once, few, many, or a class if the clone is expanded.

TRBJ2-7,TRBV7-9,-,-,TGTGCCAGCAGCGGGTCTCTCGCTTCCTACTTC,CASSGSLASYF
TRBJ2-2,TRBV11-2,TRBD2,-,TGTGCCAGCAGCTTCTATGGACTAGCGGATGGGGAGCTGTTTTTT,CASSFYGLADGELFF
TRBJ1-5,TRBV27,-,-,TGTGCCAGCAGTTTATTCGGGAGGAATCAGCCCCAGCATTTT,CASSLFGRNQPQHF
TRBJ2-2,TRBV18,-,-,TGTGCCAGCTCCGAGAGGGCCAGGAACCTCGGGGAGCTGTTTTTT,CASSERARNLGELFF
TRBJ2-7,TRBV15,TRBD1,-,TGTGCCACCAGCAGAGTTGGGACAGGTCCCTACGAGCAGTACTTC,CATSRVGTGPYEQYF
TRBJ2-3,TRBV21-1,-,-,TGTGCCAGCAGCAAAGGAGGCGACAGGGCCTTTTGTAGCACAGATACGCAGTATTTT,CASSKGGDRAFCSTDTQYF
TRBJ2-7,TRBV6-1,TRBD1,many,TGTGCCAGCAGTGAATGGGGGACAGAGACCTACGAGCAGTACTTC,CASSEWGTETYEQYF
TRBJ2-7,TRBV5-1,-,-,TGCGCCAGCAGCTTGGAAGTGGCCTACGAGCAGTACTTC,CASSLEVAYEQYF
TRBJ2-7,TRBV27,-,-,TGTGCCAGCAGCCCCTTTAGGGGGACTACCTACGAGCAGTACTTC,CASSPFRGTTYEQYF
TRBJ1-1,TRBV2,-,-,TGTGCCAGTCGGACCGGTCCCGGGGGTGAAGCTTTCTTT,CASRTGPGGEAFF
TRBJ1-1,TRBV28,-,-,TGTGCCAGCAGCCAGGACGGCACTGAAGCTTTCTTT,CASSQDGTEAFF
TRBJ2-3,TRBV6-6,TRBD2,-,TGTGCCAGCAGTTACTCGGCGGGACTATTCTCAGATACGCAGTATTTT,CASSYSAGLFSDTQYF
TRBJ2-1,TRBV6-5,TRBD2,-,TGTGCCAGCAGTTACTCAAGCGGGAATTTCCACAATGAGCAGTTCTTC,CASSYSSGNFHNEQFF
TRBJ2-2,TRBV7-9,TRBD2,-,TGTGCCAGCAGCTCTAGCGGGAGAAACACCGGGGAGCTGTTTTTT,CASSSSGRNTGELFF
TRBJ2-7,TRBV2,-,few,TGTGCCGGCTGCCCAGCCGTCGGAGTAGCCGAGCAGTACTTC,CAGCPAVGVAEQYF
TRBJ1-1,TRBV28,-,-,TGTGCCAGCAGCCGGGACGGAGACACTGAAGCTTTCTTT,CASSRDGDTEAFF
TRBJ2-2,TRBV27,-,-,TGTGCCAGCAGTTTCCGCACCGGGGAGCTGTTTTTT,CASSFRTGELFF
TRBJ1-1,TRBV19,-,few,TGTGCCAGTAGTATCTGGGGGAACACTGAAGCTTTCTTT,CASSIWGNTEAFF
TRBJ2-3,TRBV7-6,TRBD2,-,TGTGCCAGCAGCTTACCCACTAGCGGTGCTAGCACAGATACGCAGTATTTT,CASSLPTSGASTDTQYF
TRBJ2-1,TRBV9,TRBD1,-,TGTGCCAGCAGCTCCCCCACAGGGGGCATCTACAATGAGCAGTTCTTC,CASSSPTGGIYNEQFF
TRBJ2-7,TRBV9,TRBD1,-,TGTGCCAGCAGCGCAGGGGGGACAGGGGTCTACGAGCAGTACTTC,CASSAGGTGVYEQYF
TRBJ1-3,TRBV30,-,-,TGTGCCTCTGATCCGGGACCCTTCTTTAAGAACACCATATATTTT,CASDPGPFFKNTIYF
TRBJ2-7,TRBV10-3,TRBD2,-,TGTGCCATCAGTGACCCCAGTACTAGCGGCGAGCAGTACTTC,CAISDPSTSGEQYF
TRBJ2-7,TRBV29-1,-,-,TGCAGCGTTGAAGGGGTGGATACCTACGAGCAGTACTTC,CSVEGVDTYEQYF
TRBJ1-1,TRBV14,-,-,TGTGCCAGCAGCCAGAACCTACAGGGAAAAGCTTTCTTT,CASSQNLQGKAFF
TRBJ1-3,TRBV5-4,-,-,TGTGCCAGCAGCTTGGTTCCAGGGACTGGAAACACCATATATTTT,CASSLVPGTGNTIYF
TRBJ2-7,TRBV11-2,-,-,TGTGCCAGCAGCTTCGTGGGAGTCGCCTACGAGCAGTACTTC,CASSFVGVAYEQYF
TRBJ1-5,TRBV4-1,-,-,TGCGCCAGCAGCCAAGATACTAATCAGCCCCAGCATTTT,CASSQDTNQPQHF
TRBJ2-7,TRBV9,TRBD2,-,TGTGCCAGCAGCGCGGGACTAGACTACGAGCAGTACTTC,CASSAGLDYEQYF
TRBJ2-7,TRBV29-1,TRBD2,-,TGCAGCGCCCTACTAGCGGGAGATACCTACGAGCAGTACTTC,CSALLAGDTYEQYF
TRBJ2-2,TRBV7-6,-,-,TGTGCCAGCAGCCGGGGGACAGACTACACCGGGGAGCTGTTTTTT,CASSRGTDYTGELFF
TRBJ2-5,TRBV2,-,-,TGTGCCAGCATGAGGAGGGCCCGAGTGGTGGAGACCCAGTACTTC,CASMRRARVVETQYF
TRBJ2-7,TRBV29-1,TRBD1,-,TGCAGCGTAGGGGACAGGGGGGCCTACGAGCAGTACTTC,CSVGDRGAYEQYF
TRBJ2-2,TRBV27,-,-,TGTGCCAGCAGTTTACCCTACACCGGGGAGCTGTTTTTT,CASSLPYTGELFF
TRBJ2-4,TRBV15,TRBD1,-,TGTGCCACCAGCAGCCGGGACAGGAAAAACATTCAGTACTTC,CATSSRDRKNIQYF
TRBJ2-1,TRBV29-1,-,-,TGCAGCGTTGCGGGCAAAGCGTATCGCTCCTACAATGAGCAGTTCTTC,CSVAGKAYRSYNEQFF
TRBJ2-1,TRBV7-6,-,-,TGTGCCAGCAGCTTAGCGCACACCTACAATGAGCAGTTCTTC,CASSLAHTYNEQFF
TRBJ2-7,TRBV6-1,-,-,TGTGCCAGCACGAACCGGGCCTACGAGCAGTACTTC,CASTNRAYEQYF
TRBJ2-2,TRBV28,TRBD2,-,TGTGCCAGCAGTTCGACCCCGGCTAGCGGGGGCGCGAACACCGGGGAGCTGTTTTTT,CASSSTPASGGANTGELFF
TRBJ2-7,TRBV5-1,TRBD2,-,TGCGCCAGCAGCACTGGACTAGCGGGAGGGTCGGGGGAGCAGTACTTC,CASSTGLAGGSGEQYF
TRBJ2-7,TRBV19,-,-,TGTGCCAGTAGTATAGGTTCCGGGGGCTACTACGAGCAGTACTTC,CASSIGSGGYYEQYF
TRBJ1-1,TRBV4-1,TRBD1,-,TGCGCCAGCAGCCAACGAGCCTATACAGGGGCAGGCACTGAAGCTTTCTTT,CASSQRAYTGAGTEAFF
TRBJ2-1,TRBV13,-,-,TGTGCCAGCAGCTCCACGGGGGCAGGGGCCCGGGGGAATGAGCAGTTCTTC,CASSSTGAGARGNEQFF
TRBJ1-1,TRBV7-8,-,-,TGTGCCAGCAGCTTAGGAACAGGACCAACTGAAGCTTTCTTT,CASSLGTGPTEAFF
TRBJ2-1,TRBV4-1,TRBD2,-,TGCGCCACCTCAGGGACTAGCGGACCGAGCTCCTACAATGAGCAGTTCTTC,CATSGTSGPSSYNEQFF
TRBJ2-7,TRBV7-9,TRBD2,-,TGTGCCAGCAGCTACGGGGGACTAGCGTCCGAGCAGTACTTC,CASSYGGLASEQYF
TRBJ1-5,TRBV11-2,TRBD1,-,TGTGCCAGCAGCCCAGGGGGTCAGCCCCAGCATTTT,CASSPGGQPQHF
TRBJ2-7,TRBV7-9,-,-,TGTGCCAGCAGCCCCCCCCAGGCGGGCGGATTCCACTACGAGCAGTACTTC,CASSPPQAGGFHYEQYF
TRBJ1-3,TRBV6-1,-,-,TGTGCCAGCAGTGAGGAGGGTAGAAACACCATATATTTT,CASSEEGRNTIYF
TRBJ1-1,TRBV23-1,TRBD1,-,TGCGCCAGCAGTCTCTCTGGGGACAGGGGGCCCACTGAAGCTTTCTTT,CASSLSGDRGPTEAFF
TRBJ2-5,TRBV27,-,-,TGTGCCAGCAGTTTAGGCGCCCGTGTACGGCAAGAGACCCAGTACTTC,CASSLGARVRQETQYF
TRBJ2-1,TRBV4-1,TRBD2,-,TGCGCCAGCAGCCGCGCCCCTAGCGGGGTTTACAATGAGCAGTTCTTC,CASSRAPSGVYNEQFF
TRBJ2-3,TRBV7-2,-,-,TGTGCCAGCAGCTTAGCGTGGGCCAAGTCAGATACGCAGTATTTT,CASSLAWAKSDTQYF
TRBJ2-7,TRBV7-9,TRBD2,-,TGTGCCAGCAGCTCAACCGGGACTAGCGGGAGTGTGGTCTACGAGCAGTACTTC,CASSSTGTSGSVVYEQYF
TRBJ1-4,TRBV28,-,-,TGTGCCAGCAGCTTGCCGGGGAATAATGAAAAACTGTTTTTT,CASSLPGNNEKLFF
TRBJ2-7,TRBV13,-,-,TGTGCCAGCAGCCTAGCAGAGGGAAGCTCCTACGAGCAGTACTTC,CASSLAEGSSYEQYF
TRBJ1-2,TRBV5-2,-,few,TGCGCCAGCAGCCAAGAAAGAACAGGGCTCGCGGGCTACACCTTC,CASSQERTGLAGYTF
TRBJ1-1,TRBV2,-,few,TGTGCCAGCACCAGGGGAGAGGCTTTCTTT,CASTRGEAFF
TRBJ1-2,TRBV27,-,-,TGTGCCAGCAGTCCCATGGGGGGACTGGGGGGCTACACCTTC,CASSPMGGLGGYTF
TRBJ1-5,TRBV19,-,-,TGTGCCAGTAGCGGTGACCAGGGCAATCAGCCCCAGCATTTT,CASSGDQGNQPQHF